A single sample is the source of the 18 T cell receptor beta chains below, sequenced in a study of OX40 agonist ivuxolimab in advanced cancers. Sequenced by immunoSEQ multiplex PCR; TCRdb stores in-frame clones only, minus some. The repertoire holds 80,000 to 90,000 clones, with roughly 80% as singletons. This specimen was CD4+ or CD8+ T cells sorted from blood, taken in a trial of the OX40 agonist ivuxolimab. These receptors came from an adult with an advanced solid tumor such as melanoma, head and neck, liver or kidney cancer.

On this clone itself: Other DNA sequences of this sample code for an identical CDR3. The chain uses TRBV29-1 and TRBJ2-1; possible D gene TRBD1, 6 bases. Germline lookup yields CDR1 SQVTM and CDR2 ANQGSEA. V dropped 4 bases and J dropped 0 bases, with 10 bases sitting between them. This CDR3 has 14 amino acids. CDR3 sequence reads: CSVVRGSSYNEQFF. The CDR3 nucleotides read TGCAGCGTTGTGAGGGGGAGCTCCTACAATGAGCAGTTCTTC.

A single count supports this clone. The rearrangement uses TRBV4-1 and TRBJ1-3, with D possibly matching TRBD1 (5 bases). This CDR3 region has 15 residues. V gave up 0 bases and J gave up 3 bases, with 9 bases separating them. In germline, CDR1 is MGHRA, CDR2 YSYEKL. In DNA form, the CDR3 reads TGCGCCAGCAGCCAAGAAGGGGAATATGGAAACACCATATATTTT. This translates into CASSQEGEYGNTIYF.

V and J are TRBV19 and TRBJ2-7, with a tentative D call TRBD2 (5 bases). This CDR3 comprises 16 residues. Trimming cost V 1 base and J 0 bases, with 13 bases left between them. CDR1 and CDR2 from the germline V gene are LNHDA and SQIVND (reference sequence). The CDR3 coding sequence is TGTGCCAGTAGTATAGGAGGGCCCTCTCCCTCCTACGAGCAGTACTTC. It encodes CASSIGGPSPSYEQYF.

This chain joins TRBV4-1 and TRBJ1-5, with 7 nucleotides matching TRBD1. In germline, CDR1 is MGHRA, CDR2 YSYEKL. The junction had 7 bases not matched to a gene; V was cut back by 0 bases and J by 5 bases. The CDR3 has 16 amino acids. The DNA of the CDR3 is TGCGCCAGCAGCCAAGATCCAAACAGGGGCTATCAGCCCCAGCATTTT. As protein: CASSQDPNRGYQPQHF.

This chain uses TRBV4-1 with TRBJ2-7; the D gene is possibly TRBD1 (6 bases). The V end lost 2 bases, the J end lost 7 bases, and 12 bases lay between the germline ends. CDR3 length: 13 residues. Germline V gene sequence: CDR1 MGHRA, CDR2 YSYEKL. CDR3 nucleotide sequence: TGCGCCAGCAGCCAACAGGGGTTAGAAGAGCAGTACTTC. Translated: CASSQQGLEEQYF.

This clone appeared once. The V and J genes are TRBV10-3 and TRBJ1-3; D not resolved. Germline lookup yields CDR1 ENHRY and CDR2 SYGVKD. The CDR3 is 14 residues long. Trimming pared 4 bases from V and 4 bases from J, leaving 11 bases between. The CDR3, as DNA: TGTGCCATCAGTGCTCAAGCGGCAGGAAACACCATATATTTT. Translated: CAISAQAAGNTIYF.

J is TRBJ1-1 and V is TRBV6-5, with D unresolved. The V and J ends lost 6 bases and 11 bases respectively, with 22 bases between them. Germline V CDR1 and CDR2: MNHEY, SVGAGI. The length of the CDR3 is 14 residues. The CDR3: CASSSVGQVGRAFF. In DNA form, the CDR3 reads TGTGCCAGCAGCTCCGTCGGGCAGGTGGGGAGGGCTTTCTTT.

The chain has TRBV21-1 and TRBJ2-5; the table's D call of TRBD2 was not tested on the DNA. TRBV21-1 is noted as a pseudogene. The CDR3 runs to 16 residues. The CDR3 spells CASSKHRTSGQETQYF. The CDR3 nucleotides are TGTGCCAGCAGCAAACACAGGACTAGCGGACAAGAGACCCAGTACTTC.

The CDR3 nucleotides read TGTGCCAGCAGTTACTCCAGGAACACTGAAGCTTTCTTT. This encodes CASSYSRNTEAFF. The chain couples TRBV6-6 to TRBJ1-1; D uncertain. The length of the CDR3 is 13 residues. Germline CDR1 and CDR2: MNHNY and SVGAGI (reference sequence). V lost 0 bases to trimming and J lost 1 base, with 3 bases between them.

V is TRBV7-8 and J is TRBJ1-5, with unresolved D. V was trimmed by 2 bases and J by 6 bases, leaving 14 bases between them. Germline lookup yields CDR1 SGHVS and CDR2 FQNEAQ. The CDR3 is 15 residues long. The CDR3 is CASSLTRTGGQPQHF. The DNA of the CDR3 is TGTGCCAGCAGCTTAACTCGAACCGGAGGTCAGCCCCAGCATTTT.

The genes are TRBV7-6 and TRBJ2-6; 7 bases line up with TRBD1. CDR3 length: 15 residues. Germline V lookup: CDR1 SGHVS, CDR2 FNYEAQ. After removal of 5 bases from V and 0 bases from J, the junction contained 1 base not matched to a gene. Here the CDR3 reads CASSPGGSGANVLTF. In DNA, the CDR3 is TGTGCCAGCAGCCCAGGGGGCTCTGGGGCCAACGTCCTGACTTTC.

The chain recombines TRBV19 with TRBJ2-7, with 9 bases identical to TRBD2. Trimming removed 3 bases from V and 1 base from J; junction bases left unmatched: 1. Germline values: CDR1 LNHDA, CDR2 SQIVND (reference sequence). The CDR3 length is 14 residues. The CDR3 loop reads CASSMTSGSYEQYF. CDR3 nucleotides: TGTGCCAGTAGTATGACTAGCGGATCCTACGAGCAGTACTTC.

The rearrangement joins TRBV7-9 to TRBJ1-6; unclear D gene. CDR1 SEHNR and CDR2 FQNEAQ come from the germline V gene (reference sequence). The CDR3 totals 14 residues. V lost 5 bases and J 6 bases, leaving 11 bases between the germline ends. As DNA, the CDR3 is TGTGCCAGCAGCCGGGGAAGGGCTAATTCACCCCTCCACTTT. Amino acids: CASSRGRANSPLHF.

This chain joins TRBV28 and TRBJ1-2, with 7 bases that match TRBD1. The J segment lost 5 bases and the V segment lost 3 bases, leaving 6 bases of the junction unmatched. The CDR3 has 14 amino acids. Germline CDR1 MDHEN, CDR2 SYDVKM. CDR3 DNA sequence: TGTGCCAGCAGTTTGGGAGGGGGCGAGTATGGCTACACCTTC. Translated, it gives CASSLGGGEYGYTF.

This chain connects TRBV11-2 to TRBJ2-5, with D tentatively TRBD2 (6 bases). Germline CDR1 SGHAT, CDR2 FQNNGV. This CDR3 comprises 14 residues. V was shortened by 5 bases and J by 5 bases, with 15 bases between the two germline ends. The CDR3 spells CASSPQTSLETQYF. For the CDR3, the DNA is TGTGCCAGCAGCCCACAGACTAGTTTGGAGACCCAGTACTTC.

V usage is TRBV11-1 and J usage is TRBJ1-1; maybe TRBD1 (5 bases). Per germline, CDR1 SGHAT and CDR2 FQDESV (reference sequence). The V end was cut by 5 bases, the J end by 7 bases, with 14 bases between. The CDR3 is made up of 13 amino acids. The CDR3 coding sequence is TGTGCCAGCAGCGGACATCGGGGCAATGAAGCTTTCTTT. This codes for CASSGHRGNEAFF. The variable domain in full, completed from reference TRBV11-1 and TRBJ1-1, reads EAEVAQSPRYKITEKSQAVAFWCDPISGHATLYWYRQILGQGPELLVQFQDESVVDDSQLPKDRFSAERLKGVDSTLKIQPAELGDSAMYLCASSGHRGNEAFFGQGTRLTVV.

This clone was seen once. This chain uses TRBV27 with TRBJ1-5; D might be TRBD1 (6 bases). Germline V gene sequence: CDR1 MNHEY, CDR2 SMNVEV (reference sequence). The V end lost 6 bases, the J end lost 3 bases, and 12 bases lay between the germline ends. CDR3 length equals 14 residues. CDR3 sequence (DNA): TGTGCCAGCAGCACTCAGGGGTTCAATCAGCCCCAGCATTTT. Translated, it gives CASSTQGFNQPQHF.

The rearrangement uses TRBV5-1 and TRBJ1-6; the D is unclear. This CDR3 spans 13 amino acids. Germline V gives CDR1 SGHRS, CDR2 YFSETQ. Trimming cost V 0 bases and J 9 bases, with 7 bases left between them. The CDR3 reads CASSLVGLSPLHF. For the CDR3, the DNA is TGCGCCAGCAGCTTGGTTGGCCTTTCACCCCTCCACTTT.